These 7 T cell receptor beta chains originate from one sample sequenced in a study of shared clonotypes between healthy human individuals. Profiling relied on immunoSEQ multiplex PCR, and the TCRdb table lists in-frame clones only, not all of them. Here the sample spans over a million clones, around 76% being singletons. Sequenced sample: memory CD4+ T cells sorted from blood. Subset here: CD45RA-negative fraction. These receptors were taken from a man aged 18-30 years in good health.

The chain combines TRBV7-9 with TRBJ1-1, with D perhaps TRBD1 (6 bases). The germline V gene has CDR1 SEHNR and CDR2 FQNEAQ (reference sequence). The CDR3 runs 14 residues. Trimming left V 2 bases short and J 3 bases short, with 10 bases between. The CDR3 spells CASSLKQGDTEAFF. In nucleotides, the CDR3 is TGTGCCAGCAGCTTAAAACAGGGAGACACTGAAGCTTTCTTT.

J is TRBJ1-4 and V is TRBV5-1; weak D call: TRBD1 (5 bases). Germline CDR1 is SGHRS and CDR2 is YFSETQ. The CDR3 has 15 amino acids. The V and J ends lost 2 bases and 4 bases respectively, with 12 bases between them. The DNA of the CDR3 is TGCGCCAGCAGCTTTACAGGTCCCAATAATGAAAAACTGTTTTTT. Translated, it gives CASSFTGPNNEKLFF.

As for this clone: This may be a read error, as it is one base from a much larger clone. Different DNA sequences within this sample yield the same CDR3. This sequence joins TRBV9 and TRBJ2-7; TRBD2 aligns across 10 bases. V gave up 0 bases and J gave up 3 bases; unmatched junction bases: 0. The CDR3 extends over 14 amino acids. Germline V CDR1 and CDR2: SGDLS, YYNGEE. The CDR3: CASSVGTSGYEQYF. The CDR3 DNA is TGTGCCAGCAGCGTAGGGACTAGCGGCTACGAGCAGTACTTC.

This clone showed up just a few times. The chain recombines TRBV6-5 with TRBJ1-2; 9 bases are shared with TRBD1. Germline-derived CDR1 and CDR2 are MNHEY and SVGAGI. The CDR3 sequence is 13 residues long. J was trimmed by 4 bases and V by 10 bases; bases with no gene match: 7. The CDR3 reads CATGKQGAYGYTF. CDR3 coding DNA: TGTGCCACCGGTAAACAGGGGGCCTATGGCTACACCTTC.

In this sample, this clone turned up once. This chain joins TRBV2 and TRBJ1-4; TRBD1 aligns across 8 bases. Germline trimming cut 5 bases from V and 6 bases from J; bases unmatched to any gene: 8. Germline loops: CDR1 SNHLY, CDR2 FYNNEI. The CDR3 totals 15 residues. The CDR3 nucleotides are TGTGCCAGCAGTCACGAGACAGGGGAATATGAAAAACTGTTTTTT. Translated, it gives CASSHETGEYEKLFF. Variable domain in full (rest from reference TRBV2 and TRBJ1-4): EPEVTQTPSHQVTQMGQEVILRCVPISNHLYFYWYRQILGQKVEFLVSFYNNEISEKSEIFDDQFSVERPDGSNFTLKIRSTKLEDSAMYFCASSHETGEYEKLFFGSGTQLSVL.

The rearrangement uses TRBV19 and TRBJ1-1; TRBD1 agrees at 7 bases. The CDR3 has 14 amino acids. J lost 5 bases, V lost 4 bases, and 7 bases had no gene match. Germline CDR1 is LNHDA and CDR2 is SQIVND (reference sequence). The CDR3 region is CASSTQGSRTEAFF. In DNA form, the CDR3 reads TGTGCCAGTAGTACACAGGGGAGTCGAACTGAAGCTTTCTTT.

The CDR3 is CASSYSSWDSTEAFF. In DNA, the CDR3 is TGTGCCAGCAGTTACTCGAGTTGGGACTCCACTGAAGCTTTCTTT. This sequence joins TRBV6-5 and TRBJ1-1; D may be TRBD1 (5 bases). The CDR3 spans 15 residues. V lost 0 bases to trimming and J lost 4 bases, with 12 bases between them. Germline V lookup: CDR1 MNHEY, CDR2 SVGAGI.